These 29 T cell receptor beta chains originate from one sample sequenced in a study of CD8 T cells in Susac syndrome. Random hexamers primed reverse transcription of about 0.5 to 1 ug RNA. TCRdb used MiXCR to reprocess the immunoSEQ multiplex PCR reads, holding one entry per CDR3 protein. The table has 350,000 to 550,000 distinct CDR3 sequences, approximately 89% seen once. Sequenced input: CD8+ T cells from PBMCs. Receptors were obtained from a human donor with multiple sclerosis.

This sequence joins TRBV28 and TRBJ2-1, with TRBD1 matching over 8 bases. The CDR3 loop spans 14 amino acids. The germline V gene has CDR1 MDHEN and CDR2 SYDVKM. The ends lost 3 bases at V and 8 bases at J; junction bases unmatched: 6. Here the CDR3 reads CASSLSTGGHEQFF. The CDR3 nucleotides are TGTGCCAGCAGTTTGTCCACAGGGGGGCATGAGCAGTTCTTC.

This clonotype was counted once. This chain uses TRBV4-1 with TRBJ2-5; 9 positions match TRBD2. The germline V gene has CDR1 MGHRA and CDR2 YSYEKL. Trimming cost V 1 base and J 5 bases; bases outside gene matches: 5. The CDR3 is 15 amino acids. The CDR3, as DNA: TGCGCCAGCAGCCAAGTTAGCGGGAGCGATGAGACCCAGTACTTC. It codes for CASSQVSGSDETQYF.

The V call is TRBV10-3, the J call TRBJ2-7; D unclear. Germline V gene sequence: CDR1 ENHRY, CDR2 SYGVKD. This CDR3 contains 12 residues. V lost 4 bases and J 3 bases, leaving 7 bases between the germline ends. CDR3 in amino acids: CAISGTDYEQYF. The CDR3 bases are TGTGCCATCAGTGGAACAGACTACGAGCAGTACTTC.

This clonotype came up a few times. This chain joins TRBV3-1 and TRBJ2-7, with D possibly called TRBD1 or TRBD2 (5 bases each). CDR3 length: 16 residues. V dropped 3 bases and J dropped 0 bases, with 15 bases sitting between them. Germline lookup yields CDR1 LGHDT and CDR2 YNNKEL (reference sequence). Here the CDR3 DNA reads TGTGCCAGCAGCCAGGGCCTCGGGGCGAACTCCTACGAGCAGTACTTC. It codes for CASSQGLGANSYEQYF.

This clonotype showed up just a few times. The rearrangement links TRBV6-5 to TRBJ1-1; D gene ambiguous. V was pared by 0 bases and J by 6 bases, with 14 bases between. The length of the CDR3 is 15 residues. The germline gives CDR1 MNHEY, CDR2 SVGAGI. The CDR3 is CASSYSLSGIAEAFF. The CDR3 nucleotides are TGTGCCAGCAGTTACTCGTTGTCGGGGATCGCTGAAGCTTTCTTT.

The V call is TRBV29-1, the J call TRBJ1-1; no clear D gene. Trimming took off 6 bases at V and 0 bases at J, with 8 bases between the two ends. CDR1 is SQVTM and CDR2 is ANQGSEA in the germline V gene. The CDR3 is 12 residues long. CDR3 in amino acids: CSVQLMNTEAFF. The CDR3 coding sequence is TGCAGCGTACAGCTAATGAACACTGAAGCTTTCTTT.

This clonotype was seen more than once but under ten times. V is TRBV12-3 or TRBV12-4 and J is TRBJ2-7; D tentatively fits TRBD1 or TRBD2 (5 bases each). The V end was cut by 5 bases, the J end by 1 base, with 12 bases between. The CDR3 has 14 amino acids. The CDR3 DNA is TGTGCCAGCAGTACCGGGACGGTATCCTACGAGCAGTACTTC. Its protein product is CASSTGTVSYEQYF.

This CDR3 reads CASSTWTEVHGYTF. The CDR3 nucleotides are TGTGCCAGCAGCACCTGGACGGAGGTCCATGGCTACACCTTC. The chain recombines TRBV6-2 or TRBV6-3 with TRBJ1-2, with D uncertain. Germline V CDR1 and CDR2: MNHEY, SVGEGT. V dropped 6 bases and J dropped 6 bases, with 17 bases sitting between them. This CDR3 spans 14 amino acids.

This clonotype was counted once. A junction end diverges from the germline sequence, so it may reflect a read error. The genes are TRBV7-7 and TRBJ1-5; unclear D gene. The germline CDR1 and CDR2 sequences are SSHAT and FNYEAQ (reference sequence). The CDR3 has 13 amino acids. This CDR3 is CASSLGWDQPQHF. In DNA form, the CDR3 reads TGTGCTAGCAGCTTGGGATGGGATCAGCCCCAGCATTTT.

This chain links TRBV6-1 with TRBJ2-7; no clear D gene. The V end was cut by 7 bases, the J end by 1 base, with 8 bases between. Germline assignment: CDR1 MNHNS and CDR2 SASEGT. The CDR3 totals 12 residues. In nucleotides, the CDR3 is TGTGCCAGCACCGACTCGTCCTACGAGCAGTACTTC. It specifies CASTDSSYEQYF.

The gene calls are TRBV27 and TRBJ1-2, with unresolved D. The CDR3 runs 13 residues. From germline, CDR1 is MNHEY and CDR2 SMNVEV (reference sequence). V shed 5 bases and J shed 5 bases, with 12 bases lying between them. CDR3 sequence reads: CASSEGDSYGYTF. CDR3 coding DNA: TGTGCCAGCAGTGAGGGAGACTCGTATGGCTACACCTTC.

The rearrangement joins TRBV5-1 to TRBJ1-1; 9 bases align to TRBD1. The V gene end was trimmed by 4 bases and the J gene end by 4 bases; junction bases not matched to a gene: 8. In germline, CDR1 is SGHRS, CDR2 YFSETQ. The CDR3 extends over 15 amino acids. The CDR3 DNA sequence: TGCGCCAGCAGCGAGGGACAGGGATTAGGCACTGAAGCTTTCTTT. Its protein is CASSEGQGLGTEAFF.

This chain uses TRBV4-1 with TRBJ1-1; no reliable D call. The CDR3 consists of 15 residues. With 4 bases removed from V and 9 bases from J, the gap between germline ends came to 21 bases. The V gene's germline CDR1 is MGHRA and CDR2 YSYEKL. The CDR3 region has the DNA TGCGCCAGCAGCCCACGGGCGACCCGCGGCCCTCAAGCTTTCTTT. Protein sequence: CASSPRATRGPQAFF.

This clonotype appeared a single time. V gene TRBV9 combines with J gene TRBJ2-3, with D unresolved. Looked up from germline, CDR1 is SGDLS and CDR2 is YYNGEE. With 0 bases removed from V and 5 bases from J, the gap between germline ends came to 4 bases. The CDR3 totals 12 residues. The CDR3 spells CASSVAGDTQYF. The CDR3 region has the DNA TGTGCCAGCAGCGTAGCAGGAGATACGCAGTATTTT.

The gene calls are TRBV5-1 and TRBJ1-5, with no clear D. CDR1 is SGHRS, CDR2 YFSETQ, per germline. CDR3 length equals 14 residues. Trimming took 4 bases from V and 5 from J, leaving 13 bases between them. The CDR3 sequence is CASSGVGGDQPQHF. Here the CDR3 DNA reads TGCGCCAGCAGCGGTGTGGGCGGCGATCAGCCCCAGCATTTT.

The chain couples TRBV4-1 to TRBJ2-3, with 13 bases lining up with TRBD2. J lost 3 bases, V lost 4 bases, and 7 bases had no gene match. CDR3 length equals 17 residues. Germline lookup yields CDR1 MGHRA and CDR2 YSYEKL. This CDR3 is CASSPRTSGGLTDTQYF. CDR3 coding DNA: TGCGCCAGCAGCCCCCGGACTAGCGGGGGCCTAACAGATACGCAGTATTTT.

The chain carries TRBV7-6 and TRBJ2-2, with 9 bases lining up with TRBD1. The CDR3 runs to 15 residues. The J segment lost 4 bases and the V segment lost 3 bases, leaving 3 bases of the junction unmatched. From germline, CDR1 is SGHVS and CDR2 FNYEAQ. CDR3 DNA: TGTGCCAGCAGCTTGGAGACAGGGGGCACCGGGGAGCTGTTTTTT. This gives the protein CASSLETGGTGELFF. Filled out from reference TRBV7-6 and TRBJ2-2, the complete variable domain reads GAGVSQSPRYKVTKRGQDVALRCDPISGHVSLYWYRQALGQGPEFLTYFNYEAQQDKSGLPNDRFSAERPEGSISTLTIQRTEQRDSAMYRCASSLETGGTGELFFGEGSRLTVL.

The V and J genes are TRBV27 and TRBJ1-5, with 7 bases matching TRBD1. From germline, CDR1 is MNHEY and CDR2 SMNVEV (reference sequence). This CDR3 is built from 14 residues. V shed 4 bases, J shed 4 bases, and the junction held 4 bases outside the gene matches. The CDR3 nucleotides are TGTGCCAGCAGTTGGGCAGGGGGAAATCAGCCCCAGCATTTT. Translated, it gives CASSWAGGNQPQHF.

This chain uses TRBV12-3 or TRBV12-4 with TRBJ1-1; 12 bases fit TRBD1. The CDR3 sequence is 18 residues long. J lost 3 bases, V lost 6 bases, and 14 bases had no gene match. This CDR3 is CASSSVRDRGRDDTEAFF. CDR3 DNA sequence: TGTGCCAGCAGCTCGGTCAGGGACAGGGGGCGGGATGACACTGAAGCTTTCTTT.

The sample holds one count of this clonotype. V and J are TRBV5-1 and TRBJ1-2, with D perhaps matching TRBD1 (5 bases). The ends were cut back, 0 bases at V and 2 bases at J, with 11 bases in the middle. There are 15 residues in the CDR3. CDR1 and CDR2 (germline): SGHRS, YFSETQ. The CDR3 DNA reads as TGCGCCAGCAGCTTGGAGTTGGGGCCCAACTATGGCTACACCTTC. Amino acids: CASSLELGPNYGYTF.

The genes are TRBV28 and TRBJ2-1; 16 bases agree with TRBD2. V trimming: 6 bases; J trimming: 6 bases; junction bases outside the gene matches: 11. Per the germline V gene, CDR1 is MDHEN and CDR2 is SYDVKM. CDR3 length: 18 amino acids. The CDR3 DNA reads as TGTGCCAGCAGCTCCGGGACTAGCGGGAGGGCCGCTTTCAATGAGCAGTTCTTC. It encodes CASSSGTSGRAAFNEQFF. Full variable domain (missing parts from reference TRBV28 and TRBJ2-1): DVKVTQSSRYLVKRTGEKVFLECVQDMDHENMFWYRQDPGLGLRLIYFSYDVKMKEKGDIPEGYSVSREKKERFSLILESASTNQTSMYLCASSSGTSGRAAFNEQFFGPGTRLTVL.

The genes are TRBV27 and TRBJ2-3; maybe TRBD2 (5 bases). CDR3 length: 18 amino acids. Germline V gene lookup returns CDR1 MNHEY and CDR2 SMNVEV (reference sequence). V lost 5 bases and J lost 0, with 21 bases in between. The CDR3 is CASSPSLPGLVSTDTQYF. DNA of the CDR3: TGTGCCAGCAGTCCATCACTACCCGGACTGGTTAGCACAGATACGCAGTATTTT.

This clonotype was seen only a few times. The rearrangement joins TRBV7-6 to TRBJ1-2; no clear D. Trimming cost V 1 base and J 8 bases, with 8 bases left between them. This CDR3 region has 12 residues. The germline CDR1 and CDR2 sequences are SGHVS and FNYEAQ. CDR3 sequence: CASSLEGEGYTF. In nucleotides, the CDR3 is TGTGCCAGCAGCTTAGAGGGAGAAGGCTACACCTTC.

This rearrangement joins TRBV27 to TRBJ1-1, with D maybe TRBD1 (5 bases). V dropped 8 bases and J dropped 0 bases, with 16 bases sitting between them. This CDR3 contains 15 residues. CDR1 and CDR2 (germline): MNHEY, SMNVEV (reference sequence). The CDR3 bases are TGTGCCAGCCACCCCTTGGGACCGTTGAACACTGAAGCTTTCTTT. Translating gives CASHPLGPLNTEAFF.

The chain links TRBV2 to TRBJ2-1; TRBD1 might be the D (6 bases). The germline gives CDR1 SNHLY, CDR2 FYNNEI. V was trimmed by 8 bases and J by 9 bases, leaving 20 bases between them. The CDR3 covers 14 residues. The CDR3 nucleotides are TGTGCCAGCCCTATGACAGGCGCGGTTGGTGAGCAGTTCTTC. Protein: CASPMTGAVGEQFF.

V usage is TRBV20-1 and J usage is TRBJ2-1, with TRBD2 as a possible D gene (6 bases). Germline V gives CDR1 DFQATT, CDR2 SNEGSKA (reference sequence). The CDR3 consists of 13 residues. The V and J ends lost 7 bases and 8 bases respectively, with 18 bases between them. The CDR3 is CSVGTSPGDEQFF. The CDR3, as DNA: TGCAGTGTCGGGACTTCCCCCGGTGATGAGCAGTTCTTC.

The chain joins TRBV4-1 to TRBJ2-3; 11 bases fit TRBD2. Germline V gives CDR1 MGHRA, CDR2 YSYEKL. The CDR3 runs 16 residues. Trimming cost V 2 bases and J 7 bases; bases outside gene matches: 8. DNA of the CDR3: TGCGCCAGCAGCCAACGGTTAGCGGGAGGGAAATATACGCAGTATTTT. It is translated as CASSQRLAGGKYTQYF.

The CDR3: CASSLHGQNTGELFF. CDR3 nucleotide sequence: TGTGCCAGCAGTTTACACGGACAGAACACCGGGGAGCTGTTTTTT. The V and J genes are TRBV27 and TRBJ2-2; D is possibly TRBD1 (5 bases). This CDR3 region has 15 residues. The V end was cut by 2 bases, the J end by 1 base, with 8 bases between. Germline V CDR1 and CDR2: MNHEY, SMNVEV (reference sequence).

The CDR3 sequence is CASSSGQGTDTQYF. CDR3 nucleotide sequence: TGTGCCAGCAGCTCGGGACAGGGCACAGATACGCAGTATTTT. This chain joins TRBV7-3 and TRBJ2-3; TRBD1 aligns across 8 bases. Germline loops: CDR1 SGHTA, CDR2 FQGTGA. J was trimmed by 1 base and V by 4 bases; bases with no gene match: 1. The CDR3 runs to 14 residues.